This T cell receptor (beta chain) emerged from a study of blood T cell repertoires in COVID-19. Study-wide background: Material from acute and convalescent COVID-19 was sourced from the United States, Italy and Spain. PBMCs, B-cell-depleted T cells, or T cells provided the cDNA or gDNA that made up the material.

With 5 bases removed from V and 1 base from J, the gap between germline ends came to 12 bases. Looked up from germline, CDR1 is MDHEN and CDR2 is SYDVKM. The CDR3 is 15 residues long. In the original analysis: Reference gene primer amplification gave nucleated cell count estimates. Profiled with immunoSEQ multiplex PCR; TCRdb holds only in-frame clones, not every one. For V, J and clone size, that table is used; D and trimming come from the DNA. The data show around 200,000 clones, 65% to 85% seen once. There are many counts of this clone. This chain joins TRBV28 and TRBJ2-1; the D gene is possibly TRBD2 (6 bases). The sequencing sample was made of peripheral blood. The sequence derives from a man aged 50 to 60 with active or convalescent COVID-19. CDR3 protein: CASSPGGRSYNEQFF. DNA of the CDR3: TGTGCCAGCAGTCCCGGGGGTCGTTCCTACAATGAGCAGTTCTTC.